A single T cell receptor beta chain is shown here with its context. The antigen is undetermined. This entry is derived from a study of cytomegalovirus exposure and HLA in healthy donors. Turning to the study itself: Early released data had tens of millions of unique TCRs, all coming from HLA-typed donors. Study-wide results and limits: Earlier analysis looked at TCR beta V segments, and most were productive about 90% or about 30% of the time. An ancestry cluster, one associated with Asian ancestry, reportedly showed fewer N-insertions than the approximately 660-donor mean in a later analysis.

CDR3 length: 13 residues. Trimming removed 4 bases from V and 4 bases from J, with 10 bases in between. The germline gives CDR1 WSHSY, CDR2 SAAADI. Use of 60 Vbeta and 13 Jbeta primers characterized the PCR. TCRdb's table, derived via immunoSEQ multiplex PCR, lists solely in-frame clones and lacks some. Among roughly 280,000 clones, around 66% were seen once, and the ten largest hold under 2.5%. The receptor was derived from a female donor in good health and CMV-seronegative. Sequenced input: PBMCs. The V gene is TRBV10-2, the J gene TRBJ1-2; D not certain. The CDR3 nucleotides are TGCGCCAGCAGTGTTGCGCCGGTCTATGGCTACACCTTC. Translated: CASSVAPVYGYTF.